Presented here are 8 T cell receptor beta chains from one specimen sequenced in a study of blood T cell repertoires in COVID-19. This table comes from immunoSEQ multiplex PCR, and its TCRdb copy is limited to in-frame clones, with some not included. This sample has 110,000 or so clones, with under 90% found just once. Sequencing was performed on peripheral blood. The receptors stem from an elderly man with acute or convalescent COVID-19.

The chain couples TRBV18 to TRBJ2-3; no firm D call. Germline V gene lookup returns CDR1 KGHSH and CDR2 LQKENI. V was shortened by 3 bases and J by 3 bases, with 10 bases between the two germline ends. The CDR3 covers 14 residues. CDR3 in amino acids: CASSPQVLTDTQYF. The CDR3 nucleotides read TGTGCCAGCTCACCCCAGGTCCTTACAGATACGCAGTATTTT.

The rearrangement uses TRBV3-1 (or the pseudogene TRBV3-2) and TRBJ2-5; D is uncertain. Germline assignment: CDR1 LGHDT and CDR2 YNNKEL (reference sequence). Trimming removed 0 bases from V and 4 bases from J, with 12 bases in between. There are 15 residues in the CDR3. The CDR3 DNA is TGTGCCAGCAGCCAAGATGCCAGGCCGAGAGAGACCCAGTACTTC. This translates into CASSQDARPRETQYF.

The rearrangement uses TRBV5-6 and TRBJ2-3, with TRBD2 matching 7 bases. V lost 4 bases and J lost 5; bases outside the gene matches: 1. Looked up from germline, CDR1 is SGHDT and CDR2 is YYEEEE. The CDR3 contains 12 residues. For the CDR3, the DNA is TGTGCCAGCAGCCCGGGAGGAGATACGCAGTATTTT. Translation: CASSPGGDTQYF.

V gene TRBV29-1 combines with J gene TRBJ2-1; TRBD1 agrees at 9 bases. Germline V gene lookup returns CDR1 SQVTM and CDR2 ANQGSEA. The CDR3 covers 11 residues. Trimming took 5 bases from V and 8 from J; bases not matched to a gene: 1. The CDR3 region has the DNA TGCAGCGTTAGGACAGGGGATGAGCAGTTCTTC. This translates into CSVRTGDEQFF.

This clone has just a few counts. The J gene is TRBJ2-1, the V gene TRBV15; 11 nucleotides align to TRBD2. The germline V gene encodes CDR1 LNHNV and CDR2 YYDKDF (reference sequence). CDR3 size: 14 residues. The trim removed 5 bases at V and 7 bases at J, leaving 4 bases unmatched. This CDR3 is CATSLRLAGNEQFF. The DNA of the CDR3 is TGTGCCACCAGCCTACGACTAGCGGGAAATGAGCAGTTCTTC.

This clone appeared once. DNA of the CDR3: TGTGCCAGCAGCCGCGCGACAGGGGGCGCCGGGTACGAGCAGTACTTC. Translating it yields CASSRATGGAGYEQYF. This sequence joins TRBV4-2 and TRBJ2-7; 10 positions agree with TRBD1. CDR3 length: 16 amino acids. Germline loops: CDR1 LGHNA, CDR2 YNFKEQ. V shed 4 bases and J 4 bases; nucleotides not matched to a gene: 10.

The genes are TRBV6-6 and TRBJ1-1; D is ambiguous. This CDR3 has 14 residues. In germline, CDR1 is MNHNY, CDR2 SVGAGI (reference sequence). V was trimmed by 5 bases and J by 1 base, leaving 11 bases between them. Here the CDR3 DNA reads TGTGCCAGCAGTCGACCACGGGAGAACACTGAAGCTTTCTTT. It encodes CASSRPRENTEAFF.

The J gene is TRBJ2-6, the V gene TRBV5-1; possibly TRBD1 for D (5 bases). Germline CDR1 reads SGHRS; CDR2 reads YFSETQ. V was clipped by 3 bases and J by 0 bases, with 10 bases between them. This CDR3 is 16 amino acids long. The chain's CDR3 is CASSWKGVSGANVLTF. As DNA, the CDR3 is TGCGCCAGCAGCTGGAAAGGGGTCTCTGGGGCCAACGTCCTGACTTTC.